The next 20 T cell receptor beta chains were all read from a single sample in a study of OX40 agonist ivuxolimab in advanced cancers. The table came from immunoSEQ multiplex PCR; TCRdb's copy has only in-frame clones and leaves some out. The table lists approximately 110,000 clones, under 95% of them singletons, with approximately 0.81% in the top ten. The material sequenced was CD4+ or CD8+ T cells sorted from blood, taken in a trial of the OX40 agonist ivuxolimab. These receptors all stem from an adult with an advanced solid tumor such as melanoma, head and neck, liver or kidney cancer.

CDR3 residues: CASSSGTDTQYF. The CDR3 DNA reads TGTGCCAGCAGCTCAGGGACAGATACGCAGTATTTT. The chain recombines TRBV6-5 with TRBJ2-3; D is possibly TRBD1 (5 bases). The germline V and J ends were trimmed by 6 bases and 3 bases, with 7 bases remaining between them. Germline CDR1 MNHEY, CDR2 SVGAGI. The CDR3 has 12 residues.

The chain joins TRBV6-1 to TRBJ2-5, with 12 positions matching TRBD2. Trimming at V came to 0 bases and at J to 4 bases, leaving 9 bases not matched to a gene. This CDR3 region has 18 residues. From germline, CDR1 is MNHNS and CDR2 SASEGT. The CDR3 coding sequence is TGTGCCAGCAGTGAAGCGGTACTAGCGGGAGGTGGCCGAGAGACCCAGTACTTC. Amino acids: CASSEAVLAGGGRETQYF.

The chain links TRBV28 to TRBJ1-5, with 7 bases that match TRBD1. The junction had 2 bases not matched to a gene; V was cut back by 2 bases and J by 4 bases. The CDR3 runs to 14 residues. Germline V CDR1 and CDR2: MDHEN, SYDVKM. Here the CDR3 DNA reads TGTGCCAGCAGTTTAGGGACAGCAAATCAGCCCCAGCATTTT. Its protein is CASSLGTANQPQHF.

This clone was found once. DNA for the CDR3: TGCGCCAGCAGCTTGGCCGCCGGCCACAGGGATGAGCAGTTCTTC. It encodes CASSLAAGHRDEQFF. The chain combines TRBV5-1 with TRBJ2-1; D is possibly TRBD1 (6 bases). CDR1 and CDR2 from the germline V gene are SGHRS and YFSETQ. V lost 0 bases to trimming and J lost 8 bases, with 15 bases between them. CDR3 size: 15 residues.

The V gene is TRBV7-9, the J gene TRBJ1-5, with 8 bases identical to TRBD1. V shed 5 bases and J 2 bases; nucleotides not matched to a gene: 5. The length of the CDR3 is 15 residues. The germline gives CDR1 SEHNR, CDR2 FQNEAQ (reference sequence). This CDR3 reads CASSLGQGRNQPQHF. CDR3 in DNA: TGTGCCAGCAGCCTCGGACAGGGACGCAATCAGCCCCAGCATTTT.

DNA for the CDR3: TGCGCCAGCAGCCACTTGGGGCGGACAGACACAGATACGCAGTATTTT. Translated: CASSHLGRTDTDTQYF. The chain employs TRBV4-3 and TRBJ2-3; D is possibly TRBD1 (6 bases). The CDR3 covers 16 residues. Germline CDR1 LGHNA, CDR2 YSLEER. Trimming shortened V by 3 bases and J by 2 bases, and 15 bases separated the two germline ends.

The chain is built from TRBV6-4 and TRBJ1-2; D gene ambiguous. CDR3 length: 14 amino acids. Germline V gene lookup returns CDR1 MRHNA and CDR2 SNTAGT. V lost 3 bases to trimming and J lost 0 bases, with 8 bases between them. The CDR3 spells CASSETVSNYGYTF. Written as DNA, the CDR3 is TGTGCCAGCAGTGAAACAGTATCTAACTATGGCTACACCTTC.

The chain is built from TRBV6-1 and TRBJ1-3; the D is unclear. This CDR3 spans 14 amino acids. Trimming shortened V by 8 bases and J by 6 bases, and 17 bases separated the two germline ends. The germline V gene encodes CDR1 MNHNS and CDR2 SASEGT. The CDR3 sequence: CASHRSNKENTIYF. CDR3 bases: TGTGCCAGCCATCGGAGTAATAAAGAAAACACCATATATTTT.

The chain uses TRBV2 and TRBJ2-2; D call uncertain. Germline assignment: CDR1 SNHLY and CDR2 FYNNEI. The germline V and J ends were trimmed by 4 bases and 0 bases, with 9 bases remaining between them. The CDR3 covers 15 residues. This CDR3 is CASSVSNANTGELFF. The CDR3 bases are TGTGCCAGCAGTGTGTCTAACGCGAACACCGGGGAGCTGTTTTTT. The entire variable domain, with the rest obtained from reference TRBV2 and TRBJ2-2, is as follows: EPEVTQTPSHQVTQMGQEVILRCVPISNHLYFYWYRQILGQKVEFLVSFYNNEISEKSEIFDDQFSVERPDGSNFTLKIRSTKLEDSAMYFCASSVSNANTGELFFGEGSRLTVL.

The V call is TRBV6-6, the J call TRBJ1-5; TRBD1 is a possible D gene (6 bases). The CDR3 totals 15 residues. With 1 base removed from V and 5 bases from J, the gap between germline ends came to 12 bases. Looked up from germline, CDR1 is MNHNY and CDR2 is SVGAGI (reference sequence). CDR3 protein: CASSYWDNPDQPQHF. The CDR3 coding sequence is TGTGCCAGCAGTTACTGGGACAATCCCGATCAGCCCCAGCATTTT.

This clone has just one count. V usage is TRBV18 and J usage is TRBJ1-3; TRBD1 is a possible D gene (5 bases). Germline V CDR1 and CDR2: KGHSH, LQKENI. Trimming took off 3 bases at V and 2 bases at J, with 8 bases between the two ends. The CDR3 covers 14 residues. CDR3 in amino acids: CASSPGRAGNTIYF. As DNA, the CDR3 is TGTGCCAGCTCACCGGGCAGGGCTGGAAACACCATATATTTT.

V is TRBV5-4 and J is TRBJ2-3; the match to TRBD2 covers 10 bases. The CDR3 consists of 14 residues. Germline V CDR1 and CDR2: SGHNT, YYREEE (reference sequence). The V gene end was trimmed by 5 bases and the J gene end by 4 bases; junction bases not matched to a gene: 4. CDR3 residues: CASRSSGSADTQYF. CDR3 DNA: TGTGCCAGCAGGTCTAGCGGGAGTGCAGATACGCAGTATTTT.

This chain's CDR3 is CASSSFSAADTQYF. The CDR3 nucleotides read TGTGCCAGCAGCTCTTTCTCGGCGGCCGATACGCAGTATTTT. The chain joins TRBV5-5 to TRBJ2-3; no reliable D call. Trimming took off 3 bases at V and 6 bases at J, with 14 bases between the two ends. The CDR3 runs to 14 residues. Germline-derived CDR1 and CDR2 are SGHKS and YYEKEE (reference sequence).

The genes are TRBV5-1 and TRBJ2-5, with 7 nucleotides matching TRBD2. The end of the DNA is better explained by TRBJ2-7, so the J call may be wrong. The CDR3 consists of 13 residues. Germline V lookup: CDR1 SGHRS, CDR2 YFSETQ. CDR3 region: CASSREGPYEQYF. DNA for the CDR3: TGCGCCAGCAGCAGGGAGGGACCCTACGAGCAGTACTTC.

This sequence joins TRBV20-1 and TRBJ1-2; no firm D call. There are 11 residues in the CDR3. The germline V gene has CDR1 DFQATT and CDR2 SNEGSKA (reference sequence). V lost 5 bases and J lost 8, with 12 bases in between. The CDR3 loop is CSAPPGSGYTF. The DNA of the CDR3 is TGCAGTGCTCCCCCGGGAAGCGGCTACACCTTC.

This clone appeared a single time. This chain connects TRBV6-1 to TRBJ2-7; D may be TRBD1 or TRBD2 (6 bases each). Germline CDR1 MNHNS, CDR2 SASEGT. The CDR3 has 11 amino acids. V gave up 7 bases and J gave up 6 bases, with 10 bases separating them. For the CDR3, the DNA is TGTGCCAGCAAGGGGGGAAGCGAGCAGTACTTC. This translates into CASKGGSEQYF.

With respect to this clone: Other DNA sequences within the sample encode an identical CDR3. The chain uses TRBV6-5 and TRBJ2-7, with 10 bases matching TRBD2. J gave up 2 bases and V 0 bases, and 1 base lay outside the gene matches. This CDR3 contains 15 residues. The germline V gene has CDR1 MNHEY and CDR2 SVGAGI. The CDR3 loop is CASSYSTSGTYEQYF. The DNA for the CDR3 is TGTGCCAGCAGTTACTCTACTAGCGGGACCTACGAGCAGTACTTC.

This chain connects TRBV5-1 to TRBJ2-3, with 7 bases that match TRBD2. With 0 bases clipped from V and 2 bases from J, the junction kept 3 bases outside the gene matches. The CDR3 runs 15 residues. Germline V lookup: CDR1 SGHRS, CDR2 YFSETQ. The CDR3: CASSLGSGITDTQYF. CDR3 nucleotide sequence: TGCGCCAGCAGCTTGGGGAGCGGGATCACAGATACGCAGTATTTT.

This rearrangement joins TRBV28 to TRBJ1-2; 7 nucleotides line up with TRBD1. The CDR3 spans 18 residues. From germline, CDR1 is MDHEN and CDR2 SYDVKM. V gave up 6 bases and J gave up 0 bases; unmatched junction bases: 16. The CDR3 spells CASRTPTGTAPTNYGYTF. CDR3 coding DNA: TGTGCCAGCAGGACGCCCACCGGGACAGCACCAACTAACTATGGCTACACCTTC.

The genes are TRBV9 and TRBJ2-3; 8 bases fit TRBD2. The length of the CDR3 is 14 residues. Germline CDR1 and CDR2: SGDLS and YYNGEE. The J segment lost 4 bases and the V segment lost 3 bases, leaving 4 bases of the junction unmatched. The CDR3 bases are TGTGCCAGCAGCGCCACTAGCGGTCCAGATACGCAGTATTTT. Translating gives CASSATSGPDTQYF.